The 21 T cell receptor beta chains below all came from one sample that was sequenced in a study of cytomegalovirus exposure and HLA in healthy donors. 60 Vbeta and 13 Jbeta primers were used in PCR. TCRdb's table, derived via immunoSEQ multiplex PCR, lists solely in-frame clones and lacks some. Here the sample spans some 120,000 clones, 81% being singletons. Sequencing was carried out using PBMCs. These receptors were taken from a woman aged 40 to 50 in good health and CMV-seronegative.

The chain recombines TRBV9 with TRBJ2-1; possibly TRBD2 for D (6 bases). Trimming took 0 bases from V and 9 from J, leaving 16 bases between them. The CDR3 consists of 15 residues. Germline CDR1 SGDLS, CDR2 YYNGEE. CDR3 nucleotide sequence: TGTGCCAGCAGCGTAGGAAGCGGGTCCCTCAGTGAGCAGTTCTTC. Amino acid sequence: CASSVGSGSLSEQFF.

V and J are TRBV10-2 and TRBJ1-1, with a tentative D call TRBD1 (5 bases). Trimming shortened V by 7 bases and J by 4 bases, and 16 bases separated the two germline ends. Germline CDR1 reads WSHSY; CDR2 reads SAAADI. The CDR3 runs 14 residues. In DNA form, the CDR3 reads TGCGCCAGCAAGAGGTCGGGGGGTGGCACTGAAGCTTTCTTT. This translates into CASKRSGGGTEAFF.

This chain joins TRBV9 and TRBJ2-5; D possibly corresponds to TRBD1 (5 bases). V lost 0 bases and J lost 5, with 14 bases in between. Germline V lookup: CDR1 SGDLS, CDR2 YYNGEE. CDR3 length: 15 amino acids. CDR3 nucleotide sequence: TGTGCCAGCAGCGTAGCGCCTCAGGGCCGGGAGACCCAGTACTTC. As protein: CASSVAPQGRETQYF.

The count of this clone is one. The J gene is TRBJ2-3, the V gene TRBV5-1; 9 nucleotides agree with TRBD2. The CDR3 has 15 amino acids. CDR1 and CDR2 (germline): SGHRS, YFSETQ. The V and J ends lost 9 bases and 2 bases, in that order; junction bases with no gene match: 10. In DNA, the CDR3 is TGCGCCACGGCTTCGCGCGGGAGGGCCACAGATACGCAGTATTTT. Translation gives CATASRGRATDTQYF.

The rearrangement uses TRBV30 and TRBJ1-1; 9 nucleotides align to TRBD1. Germline lookup yields CDR1 GTSNPN and CDR2 SVGIG (reference sequence). V gave up 5 bases and J gave up 7 bases; unmatched junction bases: 8. The CDR3 length is 13 residues. The CDR3 region is CAWSKDRGDEAFF. DNA of the CDR3: TGTGCCTGGTCAAAGGACAGGGGAGATGAAGCTTTCTTT.

The chain joins TRBV11-2 to TRBJ2-1, with a tentative D call TRBD2 (7 bases). V was cut by 0 bases and J by 6 bases, with 15 bases left in between. Per germline, CDR1 SGHAT and CDR2 FQNNGV. CDR3 size: 16 residues. The CDR3 bases are TGTGCCAGCAGCTTAGAGTGGGGGGGCTTTAGCAATGAGCAGTTCTTC. Protein: CASSLEWGGFSNEQFF.

The chain links TRBV19 to TRBJ2-2; 8 nucleotides line up with TRBD1. The CDR3 is 13 residues long. Trimming took 10 bases from V and 4 from J; bases not matched to a gene: 5. Per the germline V gene, CDR1 is LNHDA and CDR2 is SQIVND (reference sequence). The CDR3 here is CATRQGTTGELFF. In DNA, the CDR3 is TGTGCCACAAGACAGGGGACCACCGGGGAGCTGTTTTTT.

The V and J genes are TRBV14 and TRBJ1-1; 7 bases align to TRBD1. CDR3 length: 16 amino acids. J gave up 4 bases and V 3 bases, and 11 bases lay outside the gene matches. Germline lookup yields CDR1 SGHDN and CDR2 FVKESK. Written as DNA, the CDR3 is TGTGCCAGCAGCCACCCCGGACAGGAAAAGATCACTGAAGCTTTCTTT. This encodes CASSHPGQEKITEAFF.

The chain uses TRBV5-4 and TRBJ1-3; the match to TRBD1 covers 7 bases. Germline V gives CDR1 SGHNT, CDR2 YYREEE (reference sequence). The CDR3 extends over 14 amino acids. Trimming removed 3 bases from V and 4 bases from J; junction bases left unmatched: 4. The CDR3 spells CASSSGQLGNTIYF. The CDR3, as DNA: TGTGCCAGCAGCTCGGGACAGCTAGGAAACACCATATATTTT.

The chain links TRBV2 to TRBJ1-6; D ambiguous. The CDR3 covers 16 residues. The germline V and J ends were trimmed by 5 bases and 4 bases, with 15 bases remaining between them. From germline, CDR1 is SNHLY and CDR2 FYNNEI. DNA of the CDR3: TGTGCCAGCAGTTCGAACGCCCTAACTTATAATTCACCCCTCCACTTT. Amino acid sequence: CASSSNALTYNSPLHF.

This clone has more than one count but fewer than ten. The V call is TRBV19, the J call TRBJ1-1; D might be TRBD1 (6 bases). Germline CDR1 LNHDA, CDR2 SQIVND (reference sequence). The CDR3 has 14 amino acids. The V end was cut by 7 bases, the J end by 3 bases, with 15 bases between. The CDR3 nucleotides read TGTGCCAGTATCCCACAAACAGGGCACACTGAAGCTTTCTTT. Translation: CASIPQTGHTEAFF.

The gene calls are TRBV7-2 and TRBJ1-2, with 8 positions matching TRBD1. The V gene end was trimmed by 1 base and the J gene end by 5 bases; junction bases not matched to a gene: 9. This CDR3 spans 16 amino acids. From germline, CDR1 is SGHTA and CDR2 FQGNSA. CDR3 region: CASSLGGQGASYGYTF. In nucleotides, the CDR3 is TGTGCCAGCAGCTTAGGGGGGCAGGGGGCAAGTTATGGCTACACCTTC.

V is TRBV28 and J is TRBJ1-6; D unclear. There are 13 residues in the CDR3. V lost 1 base, J lost 9 bases, and 7 bases lay in between. Germline loops: CDR1 MDHEN, CDR2 SYDVKM. CDR3 sequence: CASSLLEGSPLHF. The CDR3, as DNA: TGTGCCAGCAGTTTATTGGAGGGTTCACCCCTCCACTTT.

The V call is TRBV6-1, the J call TRBJ2-5; 13 bases line up with TRBD2. After removal of 7 bases from V and 4 bases from J, the junction contained 6 bases not matched to a gene. The CDR3 has 15 amino acids. CDR1 is MNHNS, CDR2 SASEGT, per germline. This CDR3 is CASTTSGGAPETQYF. CDR3 DNA sequence: TGTGCCAGCACTACTAGCGGGGGGGCCCCAGAGACCCAGTACTTC.

The chain joins TRBV6-9 to TRBJ2-2; 10 bases are a match to TRBD2. Germline assignment: CDR1 MNHGY and CDR2 SVAAGI. CDR3 size: 15 residues. V lost 6 bases to trimming and J lost 6 bases; unmatched junction nucleotides: 7. CDR3 in DNA: TGTGCCAGCAGCTCTAAGCGGGGGGGCCCCGGGGAGCTGTTTTTT. The encoded protein is CASSSKRGGPGELFF.

This chain links TRBV6-4 with TRBJ2-1; 8 bases align to TRBD2. In germline, CDR1 is MRHNA, CDR2 SNTAGT. V gave up 2 bases and J gave up 2 bases; unmatched junction bases: 5. The length of the CDR3 is 16 residues. CDR3 sequence reads: CASSDAGGRPYNEQFF. For the CDR3, the DNA is TGTGCCAGCAGTGACGCGGGGGGTAGGCCCTACAATGAGCAGTTCTTC.

The chain recombines TRBV7-6 with TRBJ2-1, with D unclear. The V gene lost 4 bases and the J gene lost 5 bases, with 12 bases spanning the gap. Germline CDR1 is SGHVS and CDR2 is FNYEAQ. CDR3 size: 14 residues. The DNA for the CDR3 is TGTGCCAGCAGCTCCAGTTCCCTTAACAATGAGCAGTTCTTC. Translating gives CASSSSSLNNEQFF.

The CDR3 loop is CASSMAPGGKAFF. In DNA form, the CDR3 reads TGTGCCAGTAGTATGGCGCCAGGGGGCAAAGCTTTCTTT. This chain joins TRBV19 and TRBJ1-1; 8 nucleotides align to TRBD1. The J segment lost 9 bases and the V segment lost 3 bases, leaving 6 bases of the junction unmatched. Germline V CDR1 and CDR2: LNHDA, SQIVND (reference sequence). The CDR3 spans 13 residues.

The V call is TRBV19, the J call TRBJ1-5; D ambiguous. V lost 6 bases, J lost 9 bases, and 12 bases lay in between. This CDR3 is 12 amino acids long. The germline V gene has CDR1 LNHDA and CDR2 SQIVND (reference sequence). The CDR3 DNA reads TGTGCCAGTAGCCCACGAGGTGGGCCCCAGCATTTT. Translated: CASSPRGGPQHF.

About this clone: Other nucleotide sequences in the sample specify the same CDR3. The genes are TRBV9 and TRBJ2-1, with D maybe TRBD2 (6 bases). Trimming cost V 0 bases and J 3 bases, with 7 bases left between them. This CDR3 is built from 14 residues. Germline V gene data show CDR1 as SGDLS and CDR2 as YYNGEE. CDR3 region: CASSVAGDYNEQFF. The CDR3 DNA follows: TGTGCCAGCAGCGTAGCGGGGGACTACAATGAGCAGTTCTTC.

V gene TRBV27 combines with J gene TRBJ1-1; D is unresolved. The V gene's germline CDR1 is MNHEY and CDR2 SMNVEV (reference sequence). The CDR3 spans 14 residues. The V end lost 4 bases, the J end lost 1 base, and 10 bases lay between the germline ends. CDR3 sequence reads: CASSWRNANTEAFF. The CDR3 nucleotides read TGTGCCAGCAGTTGGAGGAATGCGAACACTGAAGCTTTCTTT.